This T cell receptor (beta chain) was identified in a study of blood T cell repertoires in COVID-19. At the level of the study: The samples span acute and convalescent COVID-19 from the United States, Italy and Spain. PBMCs, B-cell-depleted T cells, or T cells were the source of the cDNA or gDNA that made up the material.

With V trimmed by 2 bases and J by 8 bases, 2 bases remained unmatched. The CDR3 is made up of 13 amino acids. CDR1 and CDR2 (germline): KGHDR, SFDVKD. Methods used by the authors: The assay estimated nucleated cells by amplifying reference gene primers. Generated by immunoSEQ multiplex PCR, the TCRdb table keeps only in-frame clones and is missing some. V and J calls and clone size are copied from that table; D and trimming were computed from the DNA. In the table there are 200,000 to 250,000 clones, about 80% of which are singletons. This clonotype originated in a woman aged 25 to 45 who had recovered from COVID-19. This chain uses TRBV24-1 with TRBJ2-1; 7 bases line up with TRBD2. Sequencing was performed on peripheral blood. CDR3 sequence: CATSDWTRHEQFF. Written as DNA, the CDR3 is TGTGCCACCAGTGATTGGACTAGACATGAGCAGTTCTTC.